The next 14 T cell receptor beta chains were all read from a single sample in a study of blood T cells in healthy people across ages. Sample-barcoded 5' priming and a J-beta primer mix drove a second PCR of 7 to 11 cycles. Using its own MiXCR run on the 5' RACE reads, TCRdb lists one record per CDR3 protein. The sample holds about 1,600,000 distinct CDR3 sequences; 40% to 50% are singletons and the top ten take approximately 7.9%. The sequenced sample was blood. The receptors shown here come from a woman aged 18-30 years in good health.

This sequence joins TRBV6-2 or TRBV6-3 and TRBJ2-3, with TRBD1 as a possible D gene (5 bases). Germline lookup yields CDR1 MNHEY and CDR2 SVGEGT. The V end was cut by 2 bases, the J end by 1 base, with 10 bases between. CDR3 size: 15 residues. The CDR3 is CASSYVQGGTDTQYF. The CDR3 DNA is TGTGCCAGCAGTTACGTCCAAGGGGGCACAGATACGCAGTATTTT.

CDR3 coding DNA: TGTGCCAGCAGTTTATCGTTCCTCATTCAGGGTTACGAGCAGTACTTC. This encodes CASSLSFLIQGYEQYF. V gene TRBV27 combines with J gene TRBJ2-7, with D tentatively TRBD1 (5 bases). CDR3 size: 16 residues. Trimming took 0 bases from V and 4 from J, leaving 16 bases between them. The V gene's germline CDR1 is MNHEY and CDR2 SMNVEV (reference sequence).

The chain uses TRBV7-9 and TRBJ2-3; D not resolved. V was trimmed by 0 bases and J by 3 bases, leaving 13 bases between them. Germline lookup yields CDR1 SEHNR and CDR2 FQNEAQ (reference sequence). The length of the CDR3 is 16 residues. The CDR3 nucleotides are TGTGCCAGCAGCTTAGCGCTAGGCGGAACAACAGATACGCAGTATTTT. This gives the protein CASSLALGGTTDTQYF.

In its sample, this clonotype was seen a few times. CDR3 loop: CSARALSPSGITEEQFF. The CDR3 region has the DNA TGCAGTGCTAGAGCCTTGTCCCCTAGCGGGATCACGGAAGAGCAGTTCTTC. The rearrangement uses TRBV20-1 and TRBJ2-1; TRBD2 agrees at 9 bases. The junction had 17 bases not matched to a gene; V was cut back by 1 base and J by 10 bases. CDR1 is DFQATT and CDR2 is SNEGSKA in the germline V gene (reference sequence). CDR3 length equals 17 residues.

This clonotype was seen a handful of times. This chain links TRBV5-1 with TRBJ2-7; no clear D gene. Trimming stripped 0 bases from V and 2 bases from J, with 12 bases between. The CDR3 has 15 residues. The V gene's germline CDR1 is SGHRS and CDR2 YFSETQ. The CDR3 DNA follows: TGCGCCAGCAGCTTGGCCGGTCAGTTACCCTACGAGCAGTACTTC. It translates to CASSLAGQLPYEQYF.

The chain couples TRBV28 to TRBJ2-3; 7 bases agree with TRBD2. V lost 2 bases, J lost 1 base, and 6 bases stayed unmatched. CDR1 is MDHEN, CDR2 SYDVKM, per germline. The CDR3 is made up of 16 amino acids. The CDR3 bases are TGTGCCAGCAGTTTAAGTCCTAGCGGACGCACAGATACGCAGTATTTT. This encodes CASSLSPSGRTDTQYF.

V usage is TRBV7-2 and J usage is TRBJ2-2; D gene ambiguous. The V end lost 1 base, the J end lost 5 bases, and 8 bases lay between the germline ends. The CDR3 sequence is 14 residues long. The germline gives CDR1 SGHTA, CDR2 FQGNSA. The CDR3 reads CASSLGHRTGELFF. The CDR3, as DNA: TGTGCCAGCAGCTTAGGGCATCGTACCGGGGAGCTGTTTTTT. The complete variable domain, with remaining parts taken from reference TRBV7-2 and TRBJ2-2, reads GAGVSQSPSNKVTEKGKDVELRCDPISGHTALYWYRQSLGQGLEFLIYFQGNSAPDKSGLPSDRFSAERTGGSVSTLTIQRTQQEDSAVYLCASSLGHRTGELFFGEGSRLTVL.

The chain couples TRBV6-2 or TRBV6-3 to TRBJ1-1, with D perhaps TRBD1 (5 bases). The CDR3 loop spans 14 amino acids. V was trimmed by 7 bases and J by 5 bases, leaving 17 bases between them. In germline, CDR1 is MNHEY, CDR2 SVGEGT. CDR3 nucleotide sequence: TGTGCCAGCACCAAACAGGCTGTGGGGACTGAAGCTTTCTTT. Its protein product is CASTKQAVGTEAFF.

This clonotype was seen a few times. For the CDR3, the DNA is TGTGCCAGCAGTTTAAGGGAAGCTGGAGGAAATACGCAGTATTTT. Its protein is CASSLREAGGNTQYF. The genes are TRBV27 and TRBJ2-3; the D gene is possibly TRBD2 (5 bases). CDR1 and CDR2 from the germline V gene are MNHEY and SMNVEV (reference sequence). Trimming stripped 2 bases from V and 7 bases from J, with 16 bases between. The CDR3 runs to 15 residues.

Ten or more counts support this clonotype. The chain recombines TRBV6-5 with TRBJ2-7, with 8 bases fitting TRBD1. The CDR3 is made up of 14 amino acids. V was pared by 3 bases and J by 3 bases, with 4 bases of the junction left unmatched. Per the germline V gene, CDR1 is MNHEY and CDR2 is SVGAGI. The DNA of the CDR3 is TGTGCCAGCAGTTATCGGGACAGGAGCTACGAGCAGTACTTC. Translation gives CASSYRDRSYEQYF.

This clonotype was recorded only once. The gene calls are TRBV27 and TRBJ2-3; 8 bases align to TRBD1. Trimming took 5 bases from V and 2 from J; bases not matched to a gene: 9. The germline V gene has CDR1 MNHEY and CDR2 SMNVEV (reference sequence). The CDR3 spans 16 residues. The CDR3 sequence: CASSQPGQAITDTQYF. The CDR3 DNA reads TGTGCCAGCAGTCAGCCGGGACAGGCTATCACAGATACGCAGTATTTT.

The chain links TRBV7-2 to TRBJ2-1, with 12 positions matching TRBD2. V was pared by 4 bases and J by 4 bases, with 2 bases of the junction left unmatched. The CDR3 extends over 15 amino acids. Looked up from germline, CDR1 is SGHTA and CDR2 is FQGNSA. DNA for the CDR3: TGTGCCAGCAGCTGGACTAGCGGGGCGTACAATGAGCAGTTCTTC. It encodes CASSWTSGAYNEQFF.

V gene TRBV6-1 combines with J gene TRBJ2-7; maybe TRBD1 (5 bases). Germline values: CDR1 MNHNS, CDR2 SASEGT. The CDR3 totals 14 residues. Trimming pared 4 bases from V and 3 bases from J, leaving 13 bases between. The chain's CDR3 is CASSATGSLYEQYF. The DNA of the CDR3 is TGTGCCAGCAGTGCAACAGGATCCCTCTACGAGCAGTACTTC.

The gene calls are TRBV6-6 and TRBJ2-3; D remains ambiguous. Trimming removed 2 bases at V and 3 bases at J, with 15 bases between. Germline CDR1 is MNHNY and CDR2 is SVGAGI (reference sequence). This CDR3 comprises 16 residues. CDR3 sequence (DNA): TGTGCCAGCAGTTACCTGACTGGTTCGTCGACAGATACGCAGTATTTT. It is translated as CASSYLTGSSTDTQYF.